This T cell receptor beta chain was profiled in a study of molecular identifiers for immune sequencing clone quantification. This clonotype is medium-sized within its sample. J lost 6 bases, V lost 2 bases, and 3 bases had no gene match. CDR1 and CDR2 from the germline V gene are MNHEY and SMNVEV (reference sequence). The CDR3 is 14 amino acids. A CD8+CD4-CCR7+CD45RA+ phenotype served as the sorting definition for naive CD8 T cells. As previously described, bulk TCR libraries were made using listed TCR primers. TCRdb analysed the PCR reads with MiXCR anew, one entry per CDR3 protein. The sample lists 9,500 to 15,000 distinct CDR3 sequences; roughly 16% were seen once.

V usage is TRBV27 and J usage is TRBJ2-7, with 11 bases aligning to TRBD2. The clonotype was recovered from a human donor in good health. Some libraries in this study had Jurkat cell RNA spiked in. Material: naive CD8+ T cells from blood, with Jurkat cell RNA spiked in. Subset meaning: FACS-sorted CD8+CD4-CCR7+CD45RA+ naive T cells. CDR3 coding DNA: TGTGCCAGCAGTTTAACTAGCGGGAGCCCCGAGCAGTACTTC. It is translated as CASSLTSGSPEQYF.